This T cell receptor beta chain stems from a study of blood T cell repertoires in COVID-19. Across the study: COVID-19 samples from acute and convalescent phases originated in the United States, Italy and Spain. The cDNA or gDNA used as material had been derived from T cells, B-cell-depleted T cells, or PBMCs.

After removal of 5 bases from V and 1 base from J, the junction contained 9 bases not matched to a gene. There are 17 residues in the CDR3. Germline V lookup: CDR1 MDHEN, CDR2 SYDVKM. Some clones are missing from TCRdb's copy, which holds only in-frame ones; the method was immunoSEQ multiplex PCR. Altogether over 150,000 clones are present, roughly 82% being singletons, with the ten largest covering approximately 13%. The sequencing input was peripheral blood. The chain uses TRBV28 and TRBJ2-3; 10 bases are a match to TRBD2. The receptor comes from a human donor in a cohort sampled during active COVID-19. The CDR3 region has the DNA TGTGCCAGCAGTCCCGGACTAGCGGCACTGCGCACAGATACGCAGTATTTT. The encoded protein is CASSPGLAALRTDTQYF. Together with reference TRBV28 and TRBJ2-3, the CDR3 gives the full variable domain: DVKVTQSSRYLVKRTGEKVFLECVQDMDHENMFWYRQDPGLGLRLIYFSYDVKMKEKGDIPEGYSVSREKKERFSLILESASTNQTSMYLCASSPGLAALRTDTQYFGPGTRLTVL.